This TCR beta chain came from a study of OX40 agonist ivuxolimab in advanced cancers. Study results and caveats: CD4+ and CD8+ blood T cells expanded clonally by week 6 at 0.1 to 3.0 mg/kg.

Trimming shortened V by 3 bases and J by 1 base, and 7 bases separated the two germline ends. The CDR3 runs 13 residues. Germline assignment: CDR1 SGHRS and CDR2 YFSETQ. Profiling relied on immunoSEQ multiplex PCR, and the TCRdb table lists in-frame clones only, not all of them. The sample records about 41,000 clones, roughly 88% being singletons. In regard to this clone: Antigen specificity is unknown.

The chain combines TRBV5-1 with TRBJ1-1; D unresolved. Sample: CD4+ or CD8+ T cells sorted from blood, taken in a trial of the OX40 agonist ivuxolimab. The receptor comes from an adult with an advanced solid tumor such as melanoma, head and neck, liver or kidney cancer. The CDR3 DNA sequence: TGCGCCAGCAGCTCCGATTGGAACACTGAAGCTTTCTTT. This codes for CASSSDWNTEAFF.